The 10 T cell receptor beta chains listed next were all sequenced from one sample in a study of blood T cell repertoires in COVID-19. The protocol was immunoSEQ multiplex PCR, while the TCRdb copy is restricted to in-frame clones and leaves out a portion. Altogether hundreds of thousands of clones are present, 92% being singletons, with the ten largest covering approximately 0.77%. The material sequenced was peripheral blood. These TCRs come from a man aged 55 to 70 with COVID-19, enrolled during active disease.

The chain uses TRBV5-4 and TRBJ2-2, with 9 bases matching TRBD2. Germline V gene lookup returns CDR1 SGHNT and CDR2 YYREEE (reference sequence). The V gene end was trimmed by 2 bases and the J gene end by 5 bases; junction bases not matched to a gene: 4. The CDR3 length is 15 residues. CDR3 sequence reads: CASSFSGGWTGELFF. As DNA, the CDR3 is TGTGCCAGCAGCTTTAGCGGGGGATGGACCGGGGAGCTGTTTTTT.

The CDR3 sequence: CASRPGTSGTGQYF. CDR3 sequence (DNA): TGTGCCAGCAGACCGGGGACTAGCGGGACAGGGCAGTACTTC. The V gene is TRBV7-8, the J gene TRBJ2-7, with 13 positions matching TRBD2. The CDR3 has 14 amino acids. Germline trimming cut 6 bases from V and 9 bases from J; bases unmatched to any gene: 8. Germline V gene data show CDR1 as SGHVS and CDR2 as FQNEAQ.

The chain is built from TRBV10-3 and TRBJ2-7, with 7 bases fitting TRBD2. The CDR3 runs to 12 residues. Germline assignment: CDR1 ENHRY and CDR2 SYGVKD. J lost 7 bases, V lost 4 bases, and 4 bases had no gene match. CDR3 amino acids: CAISVPGREQYF. CDR3 bases: TGTGCCATCAGTGTCCCCGGGAGGGAGCAGTACTTC.

The chain joins TRBV7-9 to TRBJ2-7; D uncertain. Trimming shortened V by 3 bases and J by 1 base, and 7 bases separated the two germline ends. CDR1 SEHNR and CDR2 FQNEAQ come from the germline V gene (reference sequence). This CDR3 is 13 amino acids long. This CDR3 reads CASSFSGSYEQYF. The DNA for the CDR3 is TGTGCCAGCAGCTTTTCAGGTTCCTACGAGCAGTACTTC. Full variable domain (outside the CDR3, taken from reference TRBV7-9 and TRBJ2-7): DTGVSQNPRHKITKRGQNVTFRCDPISEHNRLYWYRQTLGQGPEFLTYFQNEAQLEKSRLLSDRFSAERPKGSFSTLEIQRTEQGDSAMYLCASSFSGSYEQYFGPGTRLTVT.

The rearrangement links TRBV3-1 (or the pseudogene TRBV3-2) to TRBJ2-1; the match to TRBD2 covers 7 bases. This CDR3 comprises 15 residues. V was pared by 2 bases and J by 6 bases, with 7 bases of the junction left unmatched. Germline V lookup: CDR1 LGHDT, CDR2 YNNKEL (reference sequence). CDR3 region: CASSQLAEYFNEQFF. In DNA, the CDR3 is TGTGCCAGCAGCCAACTAGCGGAATATTTCAATGAGCAGTTCTTC.

DNA for the CDR3: TGTGCCAGCAGCGTAGGCCAGGGGAACACCGGGGAGCTGTTTTTT. Protein product: CASSVGQGNTGELFF. The chain joins TRBV9 to TRBJ2-2; D is possibly TRBD1 (5 bases). Trimming pared 0 bases from V and 1 base from J, leaving 7 bases between. CDR3 length: 15 residues. Germline CDR1 is SGDLS and CDR2 is YYNGEE.

V is TRBV3-1 (or the pseudogene TRBV3-2) and J is TRBJ1-1; D might be TRBD1 (6 bases). The germline V and J ends were trimmed by 4 bases and 7 bases, with 13 bases remaining between them. This CDR3 is built from 13 residues. Germline V gene lookup returns CDR1 LGHDT and CDR2 YNNKEL (reference sequence). CDR3 residues: CASSPRGGDEAFF. As DNA, the CDR3 is TGTGCCAGCAGCCCCCGAGGGGGGGATGAAGCTTTCTTT.

This clone appeared once. The V call is TRBV3-1 (or the pseudogene TRBV3-2), the J call TRBJ2-1; 7 bases are a match to TRBD2. The germline gives CDR1 LGHDT, CDR2 YNNKEL (reference sequence). The CDR3 is made up of 15 amino acids. Trimming cost V 5 bases and J 0 bases; bases outside gene matches: 4. The CDR3 bases are TGTGCCAGCAGCGCAACTAGCGACTCCTACAATGAGCAGTTCTTC. As protein: CASSATSDSYNEQFF.

The CDR3 reads CASSLQGRSSGNTIYF. The CDR3 DNA sequence: TGTGCCAGCAGCTTACAGGGCCGATCGAGCGGAAACACCATATATTTT. The chain recombines TRBV5-4 with TRBJ1-3; D possibly corresponds to TRBD1 (6 bases). Germline V CDR1 and CDR2: SGHNT, YYREEE (reference sequence). CDR3 length: 16 amino acids. V lost 2 bases and J 4 bases, leaving 16 bases between the germline ends. Using reference TRBV5-4 and TRBJ1-3 for the parts outside the CDR3, the full variable domain is ETGVTQSPTHLIKTRGQQVTLRCSSQSGHNTVSWYQQALGQGPQFIFQYYREEENGRGNFPPRFSGLQFPNYSSELNVNALELDDSALYLCASSLQGRSSGNTIYFGEGSWLTVV.

The chain joins TRBV10-3 to TRBJ1-1, with no clear D. The CDR3 is 13 amino acids. Trimming removed 4 bases from V and 5 bases from J, with 11 bases in between. Germline CDR1 ENHRY, CDR2 SYGVKD. The CDR3 here is CAISGLEGTEAFF. In DNA, the CDR3 is TGTGCCATCAGTGGGCTAGAGGGTACTGAAGCTTTCTTT.